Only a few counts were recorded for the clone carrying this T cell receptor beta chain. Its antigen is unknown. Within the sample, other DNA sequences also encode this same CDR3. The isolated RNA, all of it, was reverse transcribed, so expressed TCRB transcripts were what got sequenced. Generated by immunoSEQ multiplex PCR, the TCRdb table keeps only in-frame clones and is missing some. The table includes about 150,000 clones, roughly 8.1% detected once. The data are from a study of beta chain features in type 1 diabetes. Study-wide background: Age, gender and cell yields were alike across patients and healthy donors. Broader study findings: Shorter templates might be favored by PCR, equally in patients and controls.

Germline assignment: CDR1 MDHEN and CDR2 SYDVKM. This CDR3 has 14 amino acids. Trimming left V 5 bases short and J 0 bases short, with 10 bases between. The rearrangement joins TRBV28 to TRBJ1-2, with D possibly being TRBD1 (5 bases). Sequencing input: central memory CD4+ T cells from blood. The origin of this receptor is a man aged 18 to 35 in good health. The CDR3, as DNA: TGTGCCAGCAGTCTGGGGGGGGCTAACTATGGCTACACCTTC. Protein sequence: CASSLGGANYGYTF.